The 24 T cell receptor beta chains below all came from one sample that was sequenced in a study of cytomegalovirus exposure and HLA in healthy donors. This PCR relied on a set of 60 Vbeta primers and 13 Jbeta primers. TCRdb's table, derived via immunoSEQ multiplex PCR, lists solely in-frame clones and lacks some. The sample has over 110,000 clones; over 65% are singletons. The sequencing sample was made of PBMCs. Source of these receptors: a male donor in good health and CMV-seronegative.

The chain uses TRBV19 and TRBJ1-1; D remains ambiguous. V lost 2 bases and J lost 5, with 9 bases in between. The CDR3 consists of 13 residues. CDR1 and CDR2 from the germline V gene are LNHDA and SQIVND (reference sequence). CDR3 sequence: CASSIQSRTEAFF. CDR3 coding DNA: TGTGCCAGTAGTATACAATCGAGGACTGAAGCTTTCTTT.

This clone was seen a single time. J is TRBJ1-5 and V is TRBV7-2; 7 nucleotides match TRBD1. CDR3 length: 13 amino acids. Germline V gene data show CDR1 as SGHTA and CDR2 as FQGNSA. V lost 5 bases to trimming and J lost 4 bases; unmatched junction nucleotides: 2. CDR3 sequence reads: CASSKDRNQPQHF. The DNA for the CDR3 is TGTGCCAGCAGCAAGGACAGGAATCAGCCCCAGCATTTT. Complete variable domain (other parts from reference TRBV7-2 and TRBJ1-5): GAGVSQSPSNKVTEKGKDVELRCDPISGHTALYWYRQSLGQGLEFLIYFQGNSAPDKSGLPSDRFSAERTGGSVSTLTIQRTQQEDSAVYLCASSKDRNQPQHFGDGTRLSIL.

Here the CDR3 DNA reads TGTGCCAGTAGGTCCATAAGGGGGCAAGTAGAAAAACTGTTTTTT. Encoded protein: CASRSIRGQVEKLFF. The V and J genes are TRBV19 and TRBJ1-4; 7 bases are shared with TRBD1. The V segment lost 6 bases and the J segment 8 bases; nucleotides outside the gene matches: 12. Germline V gene data show CDR1 as LNHDA and CDR2 as SQIVND (reference sequence). The CDR3 is made up of 15 amino acids.

The chain joins TRBV10-1 to TRBJ2-7; the D gene is possibly TRBD1 (6 bases). V was clipped by 0 bases and J by 2 bases, with 8 bases between them. The length of the CDR3 is 14 residues. The germline CDR1 and CDR2 sequences are WNHNN and SYGVQD (reference sequence). The CDR3 loop reads CASSESTGAYEQYF. The CDR3 DNA reads TGCGCCAGCAGTGAGTCGACAGGCGCCTACGAGCAGTACTTC.

This clone was seen just once. The chain employs TRBV7-2 and TRBJ2-1; 7 bases are shared with TRBD2. V gave up 5 bases and J gave up 0 bases; unmatched junction bases: 7. CDR3 size: 16 residues. Germline V gives CDR1 SGHTA, CDR2 FQGNSA. Here the CDR3 DNA reads TGTGCCAGCAGCCCTGGGTTAGCGGGCTCCTACAATGAGCAGTTCTTC. As protein: CASSPGLAGSYNEQFF.

The chain uses TRBV29-1 and TRBJ1-2; 7 positions match TRBD1. Trimming at V came to 3 bases and at J to 1 base, leaving 5 bases not matched to a gene. Germline V gene sequence: CDR1 SQVTM, CDR2 ANQGSEA. The CDR3 is 14 amino acids. CDR3 coding DNA: TGCAGCGTTGATGGGACAGCCATTAACTATGGCTACACCTTC. Translated: CSVDGTAINYGYTF.

This chain joins TRBV11-2 and TRBJ2-1; D unclear. V was cut by 7 bases and J by 3 bases, with 4 bases left in between. CDR3 length equals 11 residues. CDR1 and CDR2 from the germline V gene are SGHAT and FQNNGV. The CDR3 sequence is CASKHYNEQFF. CDR3 sequence (DNA): TGTGCCAGCAAACACTACAATGAGCAGTTCTTC. The full variable domain, completed using reference TRBV11-2 and TRBJ2-1, is EAGVAQSPRYKIIEKRQSVAFWCNPISGHATLYWYQQILGQGPKLLIQFQNNGVVDDSQLPKDRFSAERLKGVDSTLKIQPAKLEDSAVYLCASKHYNEQFFGPGTRLTVL.

This clone was picked up one time. This rearrangement joins TRBV7-4 to TRBJ1-5; TRBD1 is a possible D gene (5 bases). Germline loops: CDR1 SGHVT, CDR2 SQSDAQ. V was trimmed by 3 bases and J by 0 bases, leaving 6 bases between them. The CDR3 covers 14 residues. CDR3 DNA sequence: TGTGCCAGCAGCTTCAGGGATAGCAATCAGCCCCAGCATTTT. Protein: CASSFRDSNQPQHF.

CDR3 residues: CASSLGTGREKLFF. Written as DNA, the CDR3 is TGTGCCAGCAGCTTAGGGACAGGGAGAGAAAAACTGTTTTTT. The V call is TRBV7-9, the J call TRBJ1-4, with 8 bases identical to TRBD1. Trimming cost V 1 base and J 8 bases; bases outside gene matches: 3. Germline-derived CDR1 and CDR2 are SEHNR and FQNEAQ (reference sequence). The CDR3 is 14 amino acids.

The CDR3 nucleotides are TGTGCCAGTAGTATAGTGACAGGGGTCCAGCCCCAGCATTTT. Its protein product is CASSIVTGVQPQHF. The V call is TRBV19, the J call TRBJ1-5; 8 bases map to TRBD1. V lost 1 base and J lost 7; bases outside the gene matches: 3. CDR1 is LNHDA, CDR2 SQIVND, per germline (reference sequence). This CDR3 is 14 amino acids long.

This clone was counted only a few times. The chain couples TRBV30 to TRBJ2-5, with D possibly matching TRBD2 (5 bases). V was cut by 3 bases and J by 1 base, with 12 bases left in between. From germline, CDR1 is GTSNPN and CDR2 SVGIG (reference sequence). There are 14 residues in the CDR3. The CDR3 here is CAWRVSGGQETQYF. In DNA, the CDR3 is TGTGCCTGGAGAGTCAGCGGAGGCCAAGAGACCCAGTACTTC.

V usage is TRBV20-1 and J usage is TRBJ2-1, with D uncertain. Germline CDR1 DFQATT, CDR2 SNEGSKA (reference sequence). CDR3 length: 11 residues. V gave up 4 bases and J gave up 6 bases, with 7 bases separating them. The CDR3: CSATAANEQFF. CDR3 DNA: TGCAGTGCTACGGCGGCCAATGAGCAGTTCTTC.

This rearrangement joins TRBV5-4 to TRBJ2-3; TRBD2 matches 11 bases. Germline V gives CDR1 SGHNT, CDR2 YYREEE (reference sequence). This CDR3 has 15 amino acids. The trim removed 4 bases at V and 6 bases at J, leaving 7 bases unmatched. This chain's CDR3 is CASSPSSGRLDTQYF. Written as DNA, the CDR3 is TGTGCCAGCAGCCCTTCTAGCGGGAGGTTGGATACGCAGTATTTT.

V usage is TRBV5-4 and J usage is TRBJ1-2; 9 nucleotides line up with TRBD1. The germline CDR1 and CDR2 sequences are SGHNT and YYREEE (reference sequence). V lost 0 bases, J lost 6 bases, and 6 bases stayed unmatched. The CDR3 covers 15 residues. The CDR3 protein is CASSLAWTGDNGYTF. The CDR3 DNA sequence: TGTGCCAGCAGCTTGGCCTGGACAGGGGATAATGGCTACACCTTC. Variable domain in full (rest from reference TRBV5-4 and TRBJ1-2): ETGVTQSPTHLIKTRGQQVTLRCSSQSGHNTVSWYQQALGQGPQFIFQYYREEENGRGNFPPRFSGLQFPNYSSELNVNALELDDSALYLCASSLAWTGDNGYTFGSGTRLTVV.

This chain links TRBV9 with TRBJ2-7, with 9 bases that match TRBD2. V gave up 5 bases and J gave up 5 bases; unmatched junction bases: 8. Per germline, CDR1 SGDLS and CDR2 YYNGEE. This CDR3 comprises 14 residues. The CDR3 reads CASRGSGRTHEQYF. CDR3 DNA: TGTGCCAGCAGAGGTAGCGGGAGAACCCACGAGCAGTACTTC.

The chain recombines TRBV4-2 with TRBJ2-5; TRBD1 aligns across 8 bases. The CDR3 length is 16 residues. Losses at the gene ends were 0 bases for V and 5 bases for J; bases not matched to a gene: 8. The germline V gene encodes CDR1 LGHNA and CDR2 YNFKEQ. The CDR3 DNA sequence: TGTGCCAGCAGCCAAGATGAGGGGTCAGGGGGCGAGACCCAGTACTTC. It specifies CASSQDEGSGGETQYF.

The chain carries TRBV7-9 and TRBJ2-1; D may be TRBD2 (5 bases). The germline V gene has CDR1 SEHNR and CDR2 FQNEAQ (reference sequence). V was trimmed by 2 bases and J by 6 bases, leaving 14 bases between them. The CDR3 is 15 amino acids. For the CDR3, the DNA is TGTGCCAGCAGCTTAAGGGCGGGTACCCCCAATGAGCAGTTCTTC. This codes for CASSLRAGTPNEQFF.

This sequence joins TRBV19 and TRBJ2-1; D not resolved. Germline V gene sequence: CDR1 LNHDA, CDR2 SQIVND (reference sequence). The CDR3 is made up of 16 amino acids. V was trimmed by 1 base and J by 0 bases, leaving 10 bases between them. The CDR3 loop reads CASSIGGYYSYNEQFF. The CDR3 DNA sequence: TGTGCCAGTAGTATAGGAGGCTACTACTCCTACAATGAGCAGTTCTTC.

The rearrangement links TRBV19 to TRBJ1-5; D remains unclear. CDR3 size: 14 residues. Trimming removed 3 bases from V and 6 bases from J, with 12 bases in between. Looked up from germline, CDR1 is LNHDA and CDR2 is SQIVND (reference sequence). The CDR3 loop reads CASSMFVEGQPQHF. DNA for the CDR3: TGTGCCAGTAGTATGTTTGTTGAGGGTCAGCCCCAGCATTTT.

The chain carries TRBV28 and TRBJ2-3; 9 bases line up with TRBD2. With V trimmed by 3 bases and J by 2 bases, 3 bases remained unmatched. Germline loops: CDR1 MDHEN, CDR2 SYDVKM. This CDR3 region has 15 residues. For the CDR3, the DNA is TGTGCCAGCAGTTTGCTAGCGGGGCTCACAGATACGCAGTATTTT. It translates to CASSLLAGLTDTQYF.

The V and J genes are TRBV20-1 and TRBJ2-7; no reliable D call. The V end was cut by 3 bases, the J end by 3 bases, with 3 bases between. From germline, CDR1 is DFQATT and CDR2 SNEGSKA (reference sequence). The CDR3 spans 10 residues. The CDR3, as DNA: TGCAGTGCTAGGTACTACGAGCAGTACTTC. Its translation is CSARYYEQYF.

The rearrangement links TRBV7-8 to TRBJ2-7, with D perhaps TRBD2 (6 bases). Deletions cut 4 bases from V and 4 bases from J, with 23 bases between. The CDR3 has 17 residues. Germline V gene data show CDR1 as SGHVS and CDR2 as FQNEAQ. CDR3 in amino acids: CASSSPWVGGRGYEQYF. The CDR3 coding sequence is TGTGCCAGCAGCTCCCCGTGGGTGGGGGGAAGGGGTTACGAGCAGTACTTC.

V is TRBV2 and J is TRBJ2-4; TRBD1 might be the D (6 bases). Germline CDR1 SNHLY, CDR2 FYNNEI. The CDR3 covers 15 residues. CDR3 sequence reads: CATRRTELAKNIQYF. In nucleotides, the CDR3 is TGTGCTACACGGAGGACAGAACTAGCCAAAAACATTCAGTACTTC.

The genes are TRBV5-4 and TRBJ2-2; TRBD1 is a possible D gene (6 bases). The length of the CDR3 is 17 residues. Germline V lookup: CDR1 SGHNT, CDR2 YYREEE (reference sequence). Trimming shortened V by 4 bases and J by 6 bases, and 22 bases separated the two germline ends. The chain's CDR3 is CASSAAYRETVAGELFF. CDR3 coding DNA: TGTGCCAGCAGCGCGGCCTACAGGGAAACGGTAGCCGGGGAGCTGTTTTTT. Full variable domain (outside the CDR3, taken from reference TRBV5-4 and TRBJ2-2): ETGVTQSPTHLIKTRGQQVTLRCSSQSGHNTVSWYQQALGQGPQFIFQYYREEENGRGNFPPRFSGLQFPNYSSELNVNALELDDSALYLCASSAAYRETVAGELFFGEGSRLTVL.